Sequencing of this T cell receptor beta chain was carried out in a study of CXCR3-negative and CXCR3-positive naive CD8 T cells. Through 5' RACE with UMI labels, the TRB cDNA libraries were prepared. TCRdb re-called the 5' RACE reads; one entry per CDR3 protein, DNA not given. Its clone listing holds about 48,000 distinct CDR3 sequences. Per the germline V gene, CDR1 is SGHTA and CDR2 is FQGNSA. This CDR3 has 14 residues. Sequenced material: memory CD8+ T cells from blood. The receptor's source is a human donor in good health. Some clones in this sample may be carry-over from other donors' samples. The rearrangement joins TRBV7-2 to TRBJ1-1. CDR3 sequence reads: CASDLLALNTEAFF.